These 17 T cell receptor beta chains originate from one sample sequenced in a study of cytotoxic CD8 clonotypes in ibrutinib-treated CLL. Profiled with immunoSEQ multiplex PCR; TCRdb holds only in-frame clones, not every one. The sample holds about 85,000 clones; roughly 77% are singletons and the top ten take 4% to 5.5%. The source was PBMCs, collected after 12 months of ibrutinib treatment. The receptor source for this set is a human donor with chronic lymphocytic leukemia.

The chain combines TRBV18 with TRBJ2-5; D is possibly TRBD2 (6 bases). The CDR3 length is 13 residues. Germline CDR1 reads KGHSH; CDR2 reads LQKENI. The V end lost 5 bases, the J end lost 2 bases, and 9 bases lay between the germline ends. The CDR3 DNA reads as TGTGCCAGCTCAATGGAGGGGCAAGAGACCCAGTACTTC. Amino acid sequence: CASSMEGQETQYF.

V usage is TRBV11-3 and J usage is TRBJ2-2; 13 positions agree with TRBD2. V lost 2 bases to trimming and J lost 5 bases; unmatched junction nucleotides: 8. Per the germline V gene, CDR1 is SGHNT and CDR2 is YENEEA. The CDR3 contains 18 residues. CDR3 amino acids: CASSLTYGTSGMTGELFF. The DNA of the CDR3 is TGTGCCAGCAGCTTAACCTATGGGACTAGCGGGATGACCGGGGAGCTGTTTTTT.

This clone is a singleton in its sample. The chain combines TRBV2 with TRBJ1-5; D might be TRBD1 (5 bases). This CDR3 region has 17 residues. The germline V and J ends were trimmed by 4 bases and 3 bases, with 19 bases remaining between them. From germline, CDR1 is SNHLY and CDR2 FYNNEI. This CDR3 is CASSGGGDSKNNQPQHF. As DNA, the CDR3 is TGTGCCAGCAGTGGGGGTGGCGACAGTAAGAACAATCAGCCCCAGCATTTT.

J is TRBJ2-5 and V is TRBV4-2; either TRBD1 or TRBD2 may supply D (5 bases each). The CDR3 covers 15 residues. In germline, CDR1 is LGHNA, CDR2 YNFKEQ. The V gene lost 1 base and the J gene lost 5 bases, with 14 bases spanning the gap. As DNA, the CDR3 is TGTGCCAGCAGCCAAGGGCGCCAGGGCGGGGAGACCCAGTACTTC. Amino acid sequence: CASSQGRQGGETQYF.

The rearrangement joins TRBV19 to TRBJ2-6, with TRBD1 matching over 7 bases. The CDR3 totals 16 residues. Per germline, CDR1 LNHDA and CDR2 SQIVND (reference sequence). After removal of 6 bases from V and 0 bases from J, the junction contained 5 bases not matched to a gene. In DNA, the CDR3 is TGTGCCAGTAGCGACAGGGTCTCCTCTGGGGCCAACGTCCTGACTTTC. Encoded protein: CASSDRVSSGANVLTF.

V usage is TRBV7-3 and J usage is TRBJ2-3, with D perhaps matching TRBD1 (6 bases). Germline CDR1 is SGHTA and CDR2 is FQGTGA. Trimming cost V 0 bases and J 3 bases, with 10 bases left between them. This CDR3 has 15 amino acids. The CDR3 here is CASSLTGQGTDTQYF. The DNA of the CDR3 is TGTGCCAGCAGCTTAACGGGGCAGGGGACAGATACGCAGTATTTT.

J is TRBJ2-2 and V is TRBV9; D is unclear. Trimming removed 4 bases at V and 5 bases at J, with 18 bases between. Germline V gene data show CDR1 as SGDLS and CDR2 as YYNGEE. This CDR3 region has 16 residues. The CDR3 coding sequence is TGTGCCAGCAGCCCACGACATCTGGGTAGAACCGGGGAGCTGTTTTTT. It encodes CASSPRHLGRTGELFF.

The rearrangement links TRBV7-2 to TRBJ2-2; perhaps TRBD1 as D (5 bases). The V and J ends lost 4 bases and 6 bases respectively, with 12 bases between them. The CDR3 consists of 14 residues. The germline CDR1 and CDR2 sequences are SGHTA and FQGNSA. In nucleotides, the CDR3 is TGTGCCAGCAGCTCAGGGTTGGGGTCCGGGGAGCTGTTTTTT. It is translated as CASSSGLGSGELFF. Looking up the rest from reference TRBV7-2 and TRBJ2-2 gives the full variable domain: GAGVSQSPSNKVTEKGKDVELRCDPISGHTALYWYRQSLGQGLEFLIYFQGNSAPDKSGLPSDRFSAERTGGSVSTLTIQRTQQEDSAVYLCASSSGLGSGELFFGEGSRLTVL.

The chain recombines TRBV6-5 with TRBJ1-1; perhaps TRBD1 as D (5 bases). The germline gives CDR1 MNHEY, CDR2 SVGAGI. Between the trimmed V and J ends, which lost 8 bases and 5 bases, there was a span of 18 bases. This CDR3 contains 14 residues. The CDR3 loop reads CASSDKGVRTEAFF. The CDR3 region has the DNA TGTGCCAGCTCTGACAAAGGGGTAAGGACTGAAGCTTTCTTT.

The sample holds one count of this clone. The rearrangement uses TRBV11-2 and TRBJ2-3, with D unresolved. CDR1 and CDR2 from the germline V gene are SGHAT and FQNNGV. This CDR3 has 12 amino acids. V was pared by 5 bases and J by 2 bases, with 5 bases between. The CDR3: CASSLTTDTQYF. CDR3 in DNA: TGTGCCAGCAGCCTGACCACAGATACGCAGTATTTT. The variable domain in full, completed from reference TRBV11-2 and TRBJ2-3, reads EAGVAQSPRYKIIEKRQSVAFWCNPISGHATLYWYQQILGQGPKLLIQFQNNGVVDDSQLPKDRFSAERLKGVDSTLKIQPAKLEDSAVYLCASSLTTDTQYFGPGTRLTVL.

V gene TRBV19 combines with J gene TRBJ2-5; 8 positions match TRBD2. The CDR3 runs to 14 residues. Germline V gene data show CDR1 as LNHDA and CDR2 as SQIVND (reference sequence). Trimming cost V 7 bases and J 7 bases; bases outside gene matches: 11. The CDR3 is CASTGGQGGGTQYF. CDR3 in DNA: TGTGCCAGTACGGGAGGGCAGGGCGGTGGGACCCAGTACTTC.

This clone came up a few times. The rearrangement joins TRBV7-9 to TRBJ2-5, with unresolved D. CDR3 length: 13 amino acids. Trimming removed 2 bases at V and 1 base at J, with 5 bases between. Germline loops: CDR1 SEHNR, CDR2 FQNEAQ (reference sequence). The chain's CDR3 is CASSLQPQETQYF. CDR3 nucleotides: TGTGCCAGCAGCTTACAGCCCCAAGAGACCCAGTACTTC. Full variable domain (missing parts from reference TRBV7-9 and TRBJ2-5): DTGVSQNPRHKITKRGQNVTFRCDPISEHNRLYWYRQTLGQGPEFLTYFQNEAQLEKSRLLSDRFSAERPKGSFSTLEIQRTEQGDSAMYLCASSLQPQETQYFGPGTRLLVL.

This chain uses TRBV7-2 with TRBJ2-3; no clear D gene. CDR3 length: 12 amino acids. CDR1 and CDR2 from the germline V gene are SGHTA and FQGNSA. Trimming took 4 bases from V and 2 from J, leaving 4 bases between them. This CDR3 reads CASSSYTDTQYF. CDR3 bases: TGTGCCAGCAGCTCCTACACAGATACGCAGTATTTT.

V and J are TRBV6-5 and TRBJ1-2; D is unclear. The CDR3 contains 13 residues. Germline V gene sequence: CDR1 MNHEY, CDR2 SVGAGI. Trimming stripped 2 bases from V and 8 bases from J, with 12 bases between. CDR3 residues: CASSYVQAAGYTF. CDR3 in DNA: TGTGCCAGCAGTTACGTGCAGGCGGCGGGCTACACCTTC.

This clone was seen a few times. CDR3: CASSQGVAGNPYEQYF. CDR3 in DNA: TGCGCCAGCAGCCAAGGAGTAGCGGGAAACCCCTACGAGCAGTACTTC. The V call is TRBV4-1, the J call TRBJ2-7; 8 bases are a match to TRBD2. CDR1 MGHRA and CDR2 YSYEKL come from the germline V gene. The junction had 7 bases not matched to a gene; V was cut back by 1 base and J by 2 bases. The CDR3 is 16 amino acids.

This sequence joins TRBV7-2 and TRBJ1-2; maybe TRBD1 (5 bases). CDR3 length equals 16 residues. Germline V gene data show CDR1 as SGHTA and CDR2 as FQGNSA. Trimming left V 1 base short and J 3 bases short, with 15 bases between. The CDR3 is CASSLGPGADHYGYTF. The DNA for the CDR3 is TGTGCCAGCAGCTTAGGACCTGGGGCGGACCACTATGGCTACACCTTC.

The chain links TRBV5-5 to TRBJ2-7; 8 bases are shared with TRBD1. Germline CDR1 SGHKS, CDR2 YYEKEE (reference sequence). The ends lost 4 bases at V and 4 bases at J; junction bases unmatched: 10. The CDR3 covers 15 residues. This CDR3 reads CASSPRGPVLYEQYF. The DNA of the CDR3 is TGTGCCAGCAGCCCCAGGGGGCCTGTTCTATACGAGCAGTACTTC.